These 19 T cell receptor beta chains came from one sample sequenced in a study of T cell changes during pregnancy in multiple sclerosis. Sequenced by immunoSEQ multiplex PCR; TCRdb stores in-frame clones only, minus some. The data show 60,000 or so clones, 91% seen once. Sequenced material: CD4+ T cells from peripheral blood mononuclear cells, taken after pregnancy. The receptors shown here come from a female donor in good health, enrolled as a control in a pregnancy study.

This clone came up once. DNA for the CDR3: TGTGCCAGCAGCCCGGGACAGGGATATTCACCCCTCCACTTT. This sequence encodes CASSPGQGYSPLHF. The V and J genes are TRBV7-9 and TRBJ1-6; TRBD1 agrees at 9 bases. V was pared by 5 bases and J by 8 bases, with 4 bases of the junction left unmatched. CDR1 and CDR2 from the germline V gene are SEHNR and FQNEAQ (reference sequence). The CDR3 is made up of 14 amino acids.

The chain links TRBV5-1 to TRBJ2-2; 10 nucleotides line up with TRBD2. The CDR3 consists of 14 residues. The J segment lost 6 bases and the V segment lost 8 bases, leaving 7 bases of the junction unmatched. The germline CDR1 and CDR2 sequences are SGHRS and YFSETQ. Written as DNA, the CDR3 is TGCGCCAGTAACGTAGCGGGGGGAGCCGGGGAGCTGTTTTTT. Protein product: CASNVAGGAGELFF.

V usage is TRBV6-4 and J usage is TRBJ1-1; 11 bases map to TRBD1. CDR3 length: 16 residues. Germline V gene data show CDR1 as MRHNA and CDR2 as SNTAGT. V lost 4 bases, J lost 4 bases, and 8 bases stayed unmatched. The CDR3 spells CASSAFGGQGVTEAFF. Written as DNA, the CDR3 is TGTGCCAGCAGTGCCTTTGGGGGACAGGGGGTCACTGAAGCTTTCTTT.

This chain uses TRBV7-6 with TRBJ1-2; D possibly corresponds to TRBD1 (6 bases). The V gene's germline CDR1 is SGHVS and CDR2 FNYEAQ. The CDR3 runs to 13 residues. The V gene lost 4 bases and the J gene lost 14 bases, with 20 bases spanning the gap. In DNA, the CDR3 is TGTGCCAGCAGCTCCGGGACAAGCCCCTATATGACCTTC. Protein product: CASSSGTSPYMTF.

The chain is built from TRBV27 and TRBJ1-2; D is unresolved. The CDR3 length is 13 residues. V shed 3 bases and J shed 5 bases, with 10 bases lying between them. Germline CDR1 reads MNHEY; CDR2 reads SMNVEV (reference sequence). The CDR3 protein is CASSFPRGYGYTF. CDR3 in DNA: TGTGCCAGCAGTTTTCCCCGAGGATATGGCTACACCTTC.

The V call is TRBV5-6, the J call TRBJ1-2; D perhaps matches TRBD1 (5 bases). Germline lookup yields CDR1 SGHDT and CDR2 YYEEEE. This CDR3 is built from 15 residues. V lost 1 base and J lost 1, with 11 bases in between. This chain's CDR3 is CASSLLAGNNYGYTF. For the CDR3, the DNA is TGTGCCAGCAGCTTGTTGGCAGGGAATAACTATGGCTACACCTTC.

V is TRBV6-6 and J is TRBJ1-2; the D gene is possibly TRBD1 (5 bases). V was cut by 8 bases and J by 7 bases, with 20 bases left in between. CDR3 length: 14 residues. The germline gives CDR1 MNHNY, CDR2 SVGAGI (reference sequence). The CDR3 here is CASRIWGERSGYTF. CDR3 bases: TGTGCCAGCCGCATATGGGGGGAACGAAGTGGCTACACCTTC.

The rearrangement joins TRBV9 to TRBJ2-7; no clear D gene. Deletions cut 0 bases from V and 5 bases from J, with 12 bases between. Germline V lookup: CDR1 SGDLS, CDR2 YYNGEE. The CDR3 has 14 amino acids. The CDR3, as DNA: TGTGCCAGCAGCGTAGGATCCGGGTACGACGAGCAGTACTTC. It is translated as CASSVGSGYDEQYF.

V usage is TRBV4-3 and J usage is TRBJ1-2, with TRBD1 as a possible D gene (6 bases). Per the germline V gene, CDR1 is LGHNA and CDR2 is YSLEER. This CDR3 is built from 16 residues. The V and J ends lost 6 bases and 0 bases respectively, with 17 bases between them. This CDR3 reads CASSPSPRGTNYGYTF. Here the CDR3 DNA reads TGCGCCAGCAGTCCCTCCCCTAGGGGGACTAACTATGGCTACACCTTC.

This chain joins TRBV6-1 and TRBJ1-5; 9 bases line up with TRBD1. Germline values: CDR1 MNHNS, CDR2 SASEGT. CDR3 length: 15 residues. Unmatched junction bases numbered 8, after V lost 6 bases and J lost 5 bases. CDR3 protein: CASSSEWTGDQPQHF. CDR3 nucleotides: TGTGCCAGCAGCAGCGAGTGGACAGGGGATCAGCCCCAGCATTTT.

The chain couples TRBV4-1 to TRBJ1-2; D is perhaps TRBD1 (5 bases). The germline V gene encodes CDR1 MGHRA and CDR2 YSYEKL. The CDR3 runs 16 residues. Trimming stripped 0 bases from V and 3 bases from J, with 14 bases between. The CDR3 is CASSQDGGGRDYGYTF. The CDR3 nucleotides read TGCGCCAGCAGCCAAGATGGGGGAGGCAGAGACTATGGCTACACCTTC.

This sequence joins TRBV11-3 and TRBJ2-3, with 7 bases identical to TRBD1. Germline V lookup: CDR1 SGHNT, CDR2 YENEEA. This CDR3 is built from 19 residues. After removal of 1 base from V and 3 bases from J, the junction contained 16 bases not matched to a gene. The CDR3 coding sequence is TGTGCCAGCAGCTTAGTGAGTCGTAGGGGGCCGACAAGAACAGATACGCAGTATTTT. Translation: CASSLVSRRGPTRTDTQYF.

The table lists this clone with a few counts. This rearrangement joins TRBV5-1 to TRBJ1-2; 11 nucleotides agree with TRBD1. The trim removed 4 bases at V and 5 bases at J, leaving 7 bases unmatched. Germline V gene sequence: CDR1 SGHRS, CDR2 YFSETQ. There are 15 residues in the CDR3. CDR3: CASSPGQGAGYGYTF. The DNA of the CDR3 is TGCGCCAGCAGCCCTGGACAGGGGGCTGGGTATGGCTACACCTTC.

The J gene is TRBJ2-7, the V gene TRBV6-5, with TRBD1 matching over 7 bases. Looked up from germline, CDR1 is MNHEY and CDR2 is SVGAGI. The V gene end was trimmed by 3 bases and the J gene end by 3 bases; junction bases not matched to a gene: 5. This CDR3 contains 14 residues. Here the CDR3 reads CASSYRDRFYEQYF. CDR3 nucleotides: TGTGCCAGCAGTTATCGGGACAGATTCTACGAGCAGTACTTC.

This clone was seen once. V usage is TRBV30 and J usage is TRBJ1-2; the D is unclear. Between the trimmed V and J ends, which lost 1 base and 2 bases, there was a span of 11 bases. CDR1 and CDR2 (germline): GTSNPN, SVGIG (reference sequence). This CDR3 is 14 amino acids long. Here the CDR3 DNA reads TGTGCCTGGAGTGGCTCGTCGGGGAACTATGGCTACACCTTC. This encodes CAWSGSSGNYGYTF.

V usage is TRBV30 and J usage is TRBJ1-5; D gene ambiguous. V lost 1 base, J lost 5 bases, and 9 bases lay in between. The CDR3 loop spans 13 amino acids. Germline lookup yields CDR1 GTSNPN and CDR2 SVGIG (reference sequence). The CDR3 protein is CAWSGGSDQPQHF. The DNA for the CDR3 is TGTGCCTGGAGTGGAGGGAGCGATCAGCCCCAGCATTTT.

The rearrangement joins TRBV5-1 to TRBJ2-2; D unresolved. Germline V lookup: CDR1 SGHRS, CDR2 YFSETQ. The CDR3 length is 16 residues. The V end lost 0 bases, the J end lost 7 bases, and 16 bases lay between the germline ends. CDR3 sequence (DNA): TGCGCCAGCAGCTTGGGCAGCCTCTCCCCGGGCGGGGAGCTGTTTTTT. Translating it yields CASSLGSLSPGGELFF.

The rearrangement links TRBV29-1 to TRBJ1-1; weak D call: TRBD1 (5 bases). Germline values: CDR1 SQVTM, CDR2 ANQGSEA. The CDR3 consists of 13 residues. Trimming took off 3 bases at V and 6 bases at J, with 14 bases between the two ends. CDR3 sequence reads: CSVDYGARAEAFF. The CDR3 DNA follows: TGCAGCGTTGATTATGGGGCCCGGGCTGAAGCTTTCTTT. The full variable domain, its missing parts supplied by reference TRBV29-1 and TRBJ1-1, is SAVISQKPSRDICQRGTSLTIQCQVDSQVTMMFWYRQQPGQSLTLIATANQGSEATYESGFVIDKFPISRPNLTFSTLTVSNMSPEDSSIYLCSVDYGARAEAFFGQGTRLTVV.

The chain employs TRBV5-1 and TRBJ1-1, with D possibly matching TRBD1 (5 bases). Germline assignment: CDR1 SGHRS and CDR2 YFSETQ. The CDR3 loop spans 17 amino acids. V lost 3 bases and J 3 bases, leaving 21 bases between the germline ends. The CDR3, as DNA: TGCGCCAGCAGCTCCGGGAGGTCCAGGGTAGGGGACACTGAAGCTTTCTTT. It specifies CASSSGRSRVGDTEAFF.